Below, one TCR beta chain is given with its context. The target antigen is unknown. With 3 bases removed from V and 3 bases from J, the gap between germline ends came to 9 bases. Germline CDR1 reads SGHNT; CDR2 reads YENEEA. The CDR3 totals 14 residues. The entry originates in a study of cytomegalovirus exposure and HLA in healthy donors. The PCR was carried out with 60 Vbeta primers and 13 Jbeta primers. The data were produced by immunoSEQ multiplex PCR, yet TCRdb's version contains in-frame clones alone and is incomplete. The table lists over 130,000 clones, about three quarters of them singletons. General study findings and limits: Analyzed later, most CMV-associated TCR beta chains appeared HLA-restricted.

The specimen sequenced was PBMCs. This sequence joins TRBV11-3 and TRBJ2-1, with D possibly matching TRBD1 (6 bases). The TCR sequence derives from a man aged 35 to 55 in good health and CMV-seronegative. The DNA of the CDR3 is TGTGCCAGCAGCTTTGGACAGCACTACAATGAGCAGTTCTTC. Encoded protein: CASSFGQHYNEQFF.